This T cell receptor (beta chain) stems from a study of blood T cell repertoires in COVID-19. Study details: The samples span acute and convalescent COVID-19 from the United States, Italy and Spain. In each case, the material was cDNA or gDNA derived from T cells, B-cell-depleted T cells, or PBMCs.

The CDR3 spans 14 residues. Trimming pared 3 bases from V and 3 bases from J, leaving 9 bases between. Germline CDR1 is MNHEY and CDR2 is SMNVEV (reference sequence). In the original processing: Cell counts per sample came from amplifying reference gene primers. Assay: immunoSEQ multiplex PCR; the TCRdb copy retains only in-frame clones and omits some. The V and J calls and clone size are taken from that table; D and trimming were inferred from the DNA. The sample yields over 300,000 clones, more than 80% seen once. The chain has TRBV27 and TRBJ2-1; D is undetermined. Input material: peripheral blood. The receptor was derived from a man younger than 35 who had recovered from COVID-19. The CDR3 region is CASSFYRFYNEQFF. In DNA, the CDR3 is TGTGCCAGCAGTTTTTATCGGTTCTACAATGAGCAGTTCTTC.